Below, one TCR beta chain is given with its context. Its antigen remains unidentified. This sample stems from a study of shared clonotypes between healthy human individuals. General study findings and limits: Naive subsets usually exceeded memory subsets in estimated richness.

Germline loops: CDR1 MDHEN, CDR2 SYDVKM. This CDR3 comprises 15 residues. Trimming took 2 bases from V and 6 from J, leaving 13 bases between them. Naive CD8 cells, CD45RO-negative and positively selected for CCR7, excluded terminally differentiated effector memory CD45RA+ cells. Original analysis: With immunoSEQ giving junction-only sequences and no quality scores, filtering differed. Profiling relied on immunoSEQ multiplex PCR, and the TCRdb table lists in-frame clones only, not all of them. V, J and clone size are taken as reported in that table, and D and trimming were inferred from the DNA itself. The data contain 1.5 million to 2.5 million clones, about 95% of them singletons.

The TCR sequence derives from a man aged 18-30 years in good health. The chain uses TRBV28 and TRBJ1-4, with D possibly matching TRBD1 (5 bases). The sequencing input was naive CD8+ T cells sorted from blood. The CDR3 region is CASSLTAAGDEKLFF. CDR3 DNA: TGTGCCAGCAGTTTAACAGCCGCGGGGGATGAAAAACTGTTTTTT.